Sequencing of this T cell receptor beta chain was carried out in a study of T cell responses to AZD1222 COVID-19 vaccine (dated by TCRdb to about 2021). Broadly, across the study: AZD1222 recipients with second doses at about 4 weeks or about 12 weeks were pooled, because spike-specific TCR depth and breadth did not differ between schedules. Trial participants were enrolled by age into subgroups of 18-55, 56-69 and 70-plus years, and approximately 150, 30 and 60 TCR-sequenced participants, respectively, were included in these subgroups. TCR sequencing was performed for 230 to 250 trial participants, of whom about 200 were given two doses of AZD1222 and around 25 were given two doses of MenACWY control vaccine.

A note on this clone: Its binding antigen is unknown. Base qualities were left out, and no much larger clone turns up one base away.

The paper as a whole reports these results and caveats: Nearly half of unique spike-specific TCRs reportedly recognized epitopes outside regions mutated in the B.1.351 and B.1.1.7 variants. After two AZD1222 doses, both the breadth and the depth of spike-specific TCRs were significantly higher than at day 0 and than in MenACWY recipients. The 56-69-year group was small, and its depth increase did not reach significance, likely because of low power. Conclusions about previously exposed vaccinees are limited because only five or six AZD1222 recipients were SARS-CoV-2 seropositive at baseline. Vaccine-associated CD4 TCRs spanned the whole spike protein, with dominant responses in regions 160-218 and 743-854. Because no samples from the day 14 peak response were available, repertoires could be characterized only after the peak T cell response. Participants were mostly white British and included more females than males, and it was suggested by the authors that clonal diversity may have been underestimated.

Interpreted using the paper, the time point label stands for: baseline before first vaccination. Samples from vaccinated people were obtained from the UK trials COV001 and COV002, which included a single-blind randomized controlled phase 2/3 trial of AZD1222 (ChAdOx1 nCoV-19) in healthy adults. For TCRbeta chain sequencing, PBMC samples were collected from trial participants at day 0 and at day 28 after the second dose. The CDR3 regions of human TCRbeta chains were analyzed by immunosequencing. Concerning the study's data processing: Repertoire TCRs were matched against a reference library of SARS-CoV-2-specific TCRs generated with the MIRA antigen-specificity platform. Breadth meant the fraction of unique TCRs that were SARS-CoV-2-associated, whereas depth meant the fraction of total T cells that were SARS-CoV-2-associated. Using the MIRA data, every spike-specific TCR was mapped to the spike region that the TCR reacted to and assigned to either a CD4 or a CD8 class. Log10-transformed breadth and depth values were compared by one-way ANOVA with Sidak's multiple comparisons tests. Not all clones reach the TCRdb copy of this immuneACCESS table, which keeps in-frame sequences only. Checked studies attribute under half of the gap to unresolved V genes and leave the rest unexplained. V and J calls and clone size are as listed in that table; D and trimming were resolved from the DNA. The sample data list under 100,000 clones, and 70% to 90% of these were observed just once. 7.9% of the sample lies in the top ten.

This material consisted of peripheral blood, taken on day 0 of AZD1222 vaccination. The clonotype originates from an adult in good health.

CDR3 reads: CASSRDIGSKYF. The DNA reads as follows: TGTGCCAGCAGTCGGGACATCGGTTCGAAGTACTTC. The rearrangement joined TRBV25-1 to TRBJ2-7; a tentative D call is TRBD1 (6 bases match). Spanning cysteine to phenylalanine, the CDR3 consists of 12 amino acids. The sequence is cut down to CDR3 DNA, 36 bases in frame from base 1. Based on the germline V gene, the CDR1 and CDR2 sequences are MGHDK and SYGVNS. V lost 5 bases and J lost 11 bases; the stretch between them is 16 bases long.